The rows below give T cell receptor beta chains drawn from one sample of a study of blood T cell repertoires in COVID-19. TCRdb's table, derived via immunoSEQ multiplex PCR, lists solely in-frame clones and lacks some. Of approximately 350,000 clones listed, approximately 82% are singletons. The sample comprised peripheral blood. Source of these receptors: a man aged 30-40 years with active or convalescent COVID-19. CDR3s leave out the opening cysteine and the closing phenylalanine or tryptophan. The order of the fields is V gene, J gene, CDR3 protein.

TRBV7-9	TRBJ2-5	ASSLGGTSGVTQY
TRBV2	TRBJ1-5	ASCKETGGTYSNQPQH
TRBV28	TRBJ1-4	ASSPTGTDQAEKLF
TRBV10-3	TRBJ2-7	AISESSGSVNEQY
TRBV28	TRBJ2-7	ASSSPAGRTYEQY
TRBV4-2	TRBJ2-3	ASSQVAGGVEDTQY
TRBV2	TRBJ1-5	ASSGSTAFQH
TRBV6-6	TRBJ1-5	ASSYSSTGDNAQH
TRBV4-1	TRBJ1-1	ASSGRTGEAF
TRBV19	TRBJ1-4	ASGGEKLF
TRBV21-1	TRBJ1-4	ASSKVGPGQVDEKLF
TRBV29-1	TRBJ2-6	SAQRDNVGSGANVLT
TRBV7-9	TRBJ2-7	ASSFRSGTYEQY